This T cell receptor beta chain came from a study of blood T cell repertoires in COVID-19. Study-wide background: COVID-19 samples collected from the United States, Italy and Spain covered acute and convalescent phases. T cells, B-cell-depleted T cells, or PBMCs supplied cDNA or gDNA.

Germline lookup yields CDR1 MNHEY and CDR2 SMNVEV (reference sequence). CDR3 length: 14 amino acids. Unmatched junction bases numbered 5, after V lost 5 bases and J lost 7 bases. Authors' methods: Estimates of nucleated cell counts were drawn from the amplification of reference gene primers. TCRdb's copy holds only in-frame clones and misses some; the assay was immunoSEQ multiplex PCR. The DNA gave D and trimming, while V, J and clone size come from that table. The data hold approximately 75,000 clones, with 85% to 90% observed a single time. The TCR originated in a man between 60 and 75 years old with acute or convalescent COVID-19. The material sequenced was peripheral blood. The genes are TRBV27 and TRBJ2-1; the match to TRBD2 covers 10 bases. The CDR3 loop reads CASSILAGSNEQFF. The DNA of the CDR3 is TGTGCCAGCAGTATACTAGCGGGGAGTAATGAGCAGTTCTTC.